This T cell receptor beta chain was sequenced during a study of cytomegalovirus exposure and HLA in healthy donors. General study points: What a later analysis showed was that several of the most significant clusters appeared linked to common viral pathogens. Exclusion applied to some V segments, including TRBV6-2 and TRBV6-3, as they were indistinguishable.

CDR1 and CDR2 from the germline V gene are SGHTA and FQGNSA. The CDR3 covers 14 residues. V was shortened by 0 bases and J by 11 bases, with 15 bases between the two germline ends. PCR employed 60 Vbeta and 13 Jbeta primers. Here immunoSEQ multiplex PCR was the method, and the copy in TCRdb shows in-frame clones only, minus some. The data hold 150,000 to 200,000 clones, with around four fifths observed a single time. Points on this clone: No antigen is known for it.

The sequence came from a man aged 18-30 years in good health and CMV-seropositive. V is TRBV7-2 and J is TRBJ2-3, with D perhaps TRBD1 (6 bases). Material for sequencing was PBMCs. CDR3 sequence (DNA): TGTGCCAGCAGCTTAGCGGGACAACGGGAAAAGCAGTATTTT. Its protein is CASSLAGQREKQYF.